A single T cell receptor (beta chain) is shown here with its context. This sample stems from a study of T cell changes during pregnancy in multiple sclerosis. The data were produced by immunoSEQ multiplex PCR, yet TCRdb's version contains in-frame clones alone and is incomplete. The sample lists about 77,000 clones; about 89% were seen once. Germline loops: CDR1 KGHSH, CDR2 LQKENI. The CDR3 contains 15 residues. V was clipped by 2 bases and J by 3 bases, with 13 bases between them. The J gene is TRBJ1-1, the V gene TRBV18; possible D gene TRBD1, 6 bases. The clonotype comes from a female donor with multiple sclerosis, enrolled in a pregnancy study. The source was peripheral blood, collected before pregnancy. The CDR3 spells CASSPVGAGDTEAFF. For the CDR3, the DNA is TGTGCCAGCTCACCAGTAGGGGCAGGGGACACTGAAGCTTTCTTT.